The entry below gives a single TCR beta chain sequence along with its context. Its antigen remains unknown. How the authors handled the data: A productive frequency of 2.59 x 10-5 was the lowest detectable. TCRdb keeps only in-frame clones here, not all; method: immunoSEQ multiplex PCR. The D gene and trimming were derived from the DNA, and the V and J assignments and clone size from that table. This repertoire shows fewer than 35,000 clones, approximately 89% found once; its top ten account for roughly 0.98%. The record originates from a study of STAT5B mutations in CD4+ large granular lymphocyte leukemia. Findings and caveats of the study: Main leukemic clonotypes were patient-specific, but about 25% appeared at low frequency elsewhere.

The CDR3 totals 11 residues. Between the trimmed V and J ends, which lost 8 bases and 6 bases, there was a span of 11 bases. The germline V gene has CDR1 MNHEY and CDR2 SVGAGI. The rearrangement uses TRBV6-5 and TRBJ2-7, with D possibly being TRBD2 (6 bases). The sequenced sample was CD4+ T cells from blood buffy coats. The clonotype was recovered from a human donor in good health. The CDR3 DNA follows: TGTGCCAGCCCACGGGACTGCGAGCAGTACTTC. Protein product: CASPRDCEQYF.